The clone carrying this T cell receptor (beta chain) was observed a handful of times. Its cognate antigen is unknown. The CDR3 covers 13 residues. The germline V gene encodes CDR1 SGHVS and CDR2 FQNEAQ. V lost 3 bases to trimming and J lost 7 bases, with 13 bases between them. The entry originates in a study of cytomegalovirus exposure and HLA in healthy donors. General study points: Previous analysis showed most TCR beta V segments were productive about 87% or about 30% of the time.

The PCR ran on 60 Vbeta and 13 Jbeta primers. In the original workflow: Counted up in a later analysis, unique TCR beta chains came to roughly 80 million, with around 10 million shared. TCRdb keeps only in-frame clones here, not all; method: immunoSEQ multiplex PCR. V, J and clone size are those of that table, while D and trimming were read from the DNA. This sample has 100,000 to 150,000 clones; 82% occur once, and the top ten carry roughly 1.2%. The sequence was collected from a boy younger than 18 in good health and CMV-seronegative. This chain connects TRBV7-8 to TRBJ2-7, with D tentatively TRBD2 (6 bases). The sample comprised PBMCs. The CDR3 sequence: CASSFGGSGEQYF. The CDR3 DNA reads TGTGCCAGCAGCTTCGGAGGGTCTGGGGAGCAGTACTTC.